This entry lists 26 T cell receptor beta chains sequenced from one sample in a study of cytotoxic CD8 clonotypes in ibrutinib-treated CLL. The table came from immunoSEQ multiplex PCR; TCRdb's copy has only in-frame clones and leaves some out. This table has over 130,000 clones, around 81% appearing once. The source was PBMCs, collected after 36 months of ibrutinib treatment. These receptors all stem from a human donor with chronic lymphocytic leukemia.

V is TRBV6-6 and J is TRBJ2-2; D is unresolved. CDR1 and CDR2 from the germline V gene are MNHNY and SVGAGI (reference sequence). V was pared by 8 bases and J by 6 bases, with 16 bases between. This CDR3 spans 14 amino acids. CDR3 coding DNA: TGTGCCAGCGCCTACCTCCACGAAGCCGGGGAGCTGTTTTTT. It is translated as CASAYLHEAGELFF.

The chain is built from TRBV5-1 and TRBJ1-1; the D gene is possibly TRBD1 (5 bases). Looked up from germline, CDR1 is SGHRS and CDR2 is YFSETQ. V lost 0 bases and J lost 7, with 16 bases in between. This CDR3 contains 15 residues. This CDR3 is CASSLGRELLSEAFF. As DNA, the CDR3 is TGCGCCAGCAGCTTGGGCAGGGAACTTTTGAGTGAAGCTTTCTTT.

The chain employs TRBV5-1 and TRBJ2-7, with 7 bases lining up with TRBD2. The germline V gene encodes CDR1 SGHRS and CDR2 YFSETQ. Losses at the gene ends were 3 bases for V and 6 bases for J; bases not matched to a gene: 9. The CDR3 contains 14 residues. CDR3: CASSSGPGRFEQYF. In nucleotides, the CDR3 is TGCGCCAGCAGCTCAGGACCCGGGAGGTTCGAGCAGTACTTC.

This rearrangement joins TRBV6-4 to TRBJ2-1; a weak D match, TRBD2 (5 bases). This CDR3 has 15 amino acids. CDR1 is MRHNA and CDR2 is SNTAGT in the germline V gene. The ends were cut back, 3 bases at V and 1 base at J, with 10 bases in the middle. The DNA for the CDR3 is TGTGCCAGCAGTGAGTTTTCGGGGTCCTACAATGAGCAGTTCTTC. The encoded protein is CASSEFSGSYNEQFF.

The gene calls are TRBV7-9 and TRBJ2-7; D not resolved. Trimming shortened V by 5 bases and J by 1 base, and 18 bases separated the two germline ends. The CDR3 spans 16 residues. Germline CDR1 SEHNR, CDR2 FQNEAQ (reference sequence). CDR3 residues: CASSPKAAGGSYEQYF. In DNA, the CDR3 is TGTGCCAGCAGCCCCAAAGCCGCCGGCGGTTCCTACGAGCAGTACTTC.

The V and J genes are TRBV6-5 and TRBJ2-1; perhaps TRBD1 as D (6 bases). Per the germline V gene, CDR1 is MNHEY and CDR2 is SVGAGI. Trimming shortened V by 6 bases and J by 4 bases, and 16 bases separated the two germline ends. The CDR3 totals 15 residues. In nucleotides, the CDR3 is TGTGCCAGCAGACCCCTTGGACAGCATTACAATGAGCAGTTCTTC. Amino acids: CASRPLGQHYNEQFF.

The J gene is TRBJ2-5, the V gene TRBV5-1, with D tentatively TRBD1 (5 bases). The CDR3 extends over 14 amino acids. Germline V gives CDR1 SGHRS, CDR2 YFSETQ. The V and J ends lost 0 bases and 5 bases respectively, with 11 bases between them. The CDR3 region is CASSLGAGWETQYF. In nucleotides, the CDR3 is TGCGCCAGCAGCTTGGGGGCAGGGTGGGAGACCCAGTACTTC.

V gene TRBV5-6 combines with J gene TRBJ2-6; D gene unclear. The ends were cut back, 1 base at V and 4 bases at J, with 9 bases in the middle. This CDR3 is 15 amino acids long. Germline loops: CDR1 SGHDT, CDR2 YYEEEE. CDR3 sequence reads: CASSLHGSGANVLTF. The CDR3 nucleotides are TGTGCCAGCAGCTTGCATGGATCCGGGGCCAACGTCCTGACTTTC. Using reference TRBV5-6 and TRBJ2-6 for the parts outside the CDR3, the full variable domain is DAGVTQSPTHLIKTRGQQVTLRCSPKSGHDTVSWYQQALGQGPQFIFQYYEEEERQRGNFPDRFSGHQFPNYSSELNVNALLLGDSALYLCASSLHGSGANVLTFGAGSRLTVL.

DNA of the CDR3: TGTGCCATCAGTGCCGGACAGGGGCAAGAAAAACTGTTTTTT. Translating gives CAISAGQGQEKLFF. The chain couples TRBV10-3 to TRBJ1-4; 9 nucleotides agree with TRBD1. CDR3 length: 14 amino acids. J was trimmed by 8 bases and V by 4 bases; bases with no gene match: 5. CDR1 and CDR2 (germline): ENHRY, SYGVKD.

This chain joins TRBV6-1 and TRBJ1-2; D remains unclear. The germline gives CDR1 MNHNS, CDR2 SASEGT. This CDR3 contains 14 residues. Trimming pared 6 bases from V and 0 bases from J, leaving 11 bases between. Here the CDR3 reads CASSLSLPNYGYTF. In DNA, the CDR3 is TGTGCCAGCAGCCTCAGCCTCCCTAACTATGGCTACACCTTC.

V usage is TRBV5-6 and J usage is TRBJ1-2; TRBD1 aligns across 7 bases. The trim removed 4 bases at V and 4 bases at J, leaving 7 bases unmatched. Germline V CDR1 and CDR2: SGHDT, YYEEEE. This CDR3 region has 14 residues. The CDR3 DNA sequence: TGTGCCAGCAGCCAGCCGGGACAGTTCTATGGCTACACCTTC. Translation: CASSQPGQFYGYTF.

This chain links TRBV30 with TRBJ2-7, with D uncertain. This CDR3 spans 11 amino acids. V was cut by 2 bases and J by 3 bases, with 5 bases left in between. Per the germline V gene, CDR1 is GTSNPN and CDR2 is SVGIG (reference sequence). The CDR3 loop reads CAWSPGYEQYF. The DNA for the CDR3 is TGTGCCTGGAGTCCCGGCTACGAGCAGTACTTC.

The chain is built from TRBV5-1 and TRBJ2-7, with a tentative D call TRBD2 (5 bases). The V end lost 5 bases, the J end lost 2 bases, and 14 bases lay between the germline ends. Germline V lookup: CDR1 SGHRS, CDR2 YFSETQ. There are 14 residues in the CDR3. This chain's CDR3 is CASRAMGSAYEQYF. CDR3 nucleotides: TGCGCCAGCAGGGCTATGGGTAGCGCCTACGAGCAGTACTTC.

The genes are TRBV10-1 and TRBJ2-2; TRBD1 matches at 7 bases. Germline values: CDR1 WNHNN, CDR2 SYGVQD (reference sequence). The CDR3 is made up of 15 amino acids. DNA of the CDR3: TGCGGGCTCGAGACAGGGAATCCGAACACCGGGGAGCTGTTTTTT. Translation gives CGLETGNPNTGELFF.

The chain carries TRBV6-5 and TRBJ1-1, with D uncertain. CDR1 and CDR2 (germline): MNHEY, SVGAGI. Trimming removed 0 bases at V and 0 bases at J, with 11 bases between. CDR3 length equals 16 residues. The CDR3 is CASSYSSTVLNTEAFF. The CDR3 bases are TGTGCCAGCAGTTACTCAAGCACAGTCTTGAACACTGAAGCTTTCTTT.

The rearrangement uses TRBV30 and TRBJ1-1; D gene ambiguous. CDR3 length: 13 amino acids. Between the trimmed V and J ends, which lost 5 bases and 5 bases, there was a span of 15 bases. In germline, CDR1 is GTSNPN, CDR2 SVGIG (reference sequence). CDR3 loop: CAWVFAGSTEAFF. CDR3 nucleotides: TGTGCCTGGGTCTTTGCTGGGTCGACTGAAGCTTTCTTT.

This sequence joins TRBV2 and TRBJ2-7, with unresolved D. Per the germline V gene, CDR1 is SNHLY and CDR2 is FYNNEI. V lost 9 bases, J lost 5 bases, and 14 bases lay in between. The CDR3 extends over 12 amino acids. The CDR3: CARANKAHEQYF. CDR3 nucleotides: TGTGCCAGAGCGAATAAGGCGCACGAGCAGTACTTC. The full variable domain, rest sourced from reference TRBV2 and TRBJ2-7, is EPEVTQTPSHQVTQMGQEVILRCVPISNHLYFYWYRQILGQKVEFLVSFYNNEISEKSEIFDDQFSVERPDGSNFTLKIRSTKLEDSAMYFCARANKAHEQYFGPGTRLTVT.

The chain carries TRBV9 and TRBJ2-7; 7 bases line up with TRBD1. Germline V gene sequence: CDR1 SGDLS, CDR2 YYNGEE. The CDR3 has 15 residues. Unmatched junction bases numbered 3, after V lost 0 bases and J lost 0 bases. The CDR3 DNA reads TGTGCCAGCAGCGTAGGGGACAGAAGCTCCTACGAGCAGTACTTC. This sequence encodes CASSVGDRSSYEQYF.

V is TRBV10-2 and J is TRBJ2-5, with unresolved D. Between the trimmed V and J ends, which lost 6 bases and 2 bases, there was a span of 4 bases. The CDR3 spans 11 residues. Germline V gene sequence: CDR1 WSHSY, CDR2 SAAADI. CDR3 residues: CASRYQETQYF. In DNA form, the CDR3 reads TGCGCCAGCAGATATCAAGAGACCCAGTACTTC.

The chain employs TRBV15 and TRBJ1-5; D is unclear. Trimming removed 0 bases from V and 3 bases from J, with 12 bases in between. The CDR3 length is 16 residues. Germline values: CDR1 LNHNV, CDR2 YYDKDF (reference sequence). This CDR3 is CATSRDQTVLNQPQHF. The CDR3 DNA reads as TGTGCCACCAGCAGAGACCAGACTGTTCTCAATCAGCCCCAGCATTTT.

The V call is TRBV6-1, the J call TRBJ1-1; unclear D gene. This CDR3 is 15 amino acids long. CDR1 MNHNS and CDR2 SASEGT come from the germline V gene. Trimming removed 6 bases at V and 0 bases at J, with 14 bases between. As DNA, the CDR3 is TGTGCCAGCAGGCAAACCGTAGCCTTGAACACTGAAGCTTTCTTT. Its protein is CASRQTVALNTEAFF.

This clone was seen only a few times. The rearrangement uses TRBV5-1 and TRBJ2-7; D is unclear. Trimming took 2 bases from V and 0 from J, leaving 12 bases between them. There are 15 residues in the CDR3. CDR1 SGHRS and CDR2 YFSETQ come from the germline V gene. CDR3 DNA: TGCGCCAGCAGCTTTTCAGGCGGAAGCTCCTACGAGCAGTACTTC. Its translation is CASSFSGGSSYEQYF.

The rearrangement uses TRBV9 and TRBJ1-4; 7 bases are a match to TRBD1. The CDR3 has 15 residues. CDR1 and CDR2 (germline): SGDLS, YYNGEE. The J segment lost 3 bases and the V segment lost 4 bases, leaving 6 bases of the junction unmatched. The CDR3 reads CASSKQTGPNEKLFF. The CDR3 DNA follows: TGTGCCAGCAGCAAACAGACAGGGCCTAATGAAAAACTGTTTTTT. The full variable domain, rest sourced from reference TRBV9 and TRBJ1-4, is DSGVTQTPKHLITATGQRVTLRCSPRSGDLSVYWYQQSLDQGLQFLIQYYNGEERAKGNILERFSAQQFPDLHSELNLSSLELGDSALYFCASSKQTGPNEKLFFGSGTQLSVL.

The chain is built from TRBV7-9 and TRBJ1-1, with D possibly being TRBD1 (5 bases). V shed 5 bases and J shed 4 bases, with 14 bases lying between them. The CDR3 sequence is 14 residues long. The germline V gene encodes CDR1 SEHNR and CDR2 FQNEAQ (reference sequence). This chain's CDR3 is CASSRDRGTTEAFF. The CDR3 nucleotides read TGTGCCAGCAGCCGAGATCGGGGGACCACTGAAGCTTTCTTT. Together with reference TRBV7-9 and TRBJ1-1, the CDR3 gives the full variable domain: DTGVSQNPRHKITKRGQNVTFRCDPISEHNRLYWYRQTLGQGPEFLTYFQNEAQLEKSRLLSDRFSAERPKGSFSTLEIQRTEQGDSAMYLCASSRDRGTTEAFFGQGTRLTVV.

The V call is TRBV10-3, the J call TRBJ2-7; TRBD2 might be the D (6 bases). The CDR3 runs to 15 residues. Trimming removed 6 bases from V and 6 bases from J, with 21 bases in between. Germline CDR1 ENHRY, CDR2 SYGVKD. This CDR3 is CAISPNGGKAGEQYF. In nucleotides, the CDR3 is TGTGCCATCAGCCCAAATGGAGGGAAGGCGGGCGAGCAGTACTTC.

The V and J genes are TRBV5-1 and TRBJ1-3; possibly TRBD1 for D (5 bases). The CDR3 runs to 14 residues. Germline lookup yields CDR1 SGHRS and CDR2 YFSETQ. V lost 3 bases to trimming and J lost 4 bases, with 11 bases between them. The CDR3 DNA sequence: TGCGCCAGCAGCTCCGACAGCTCCGGAAACACCATATATTTT. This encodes CASSSDSSGNTIYF.